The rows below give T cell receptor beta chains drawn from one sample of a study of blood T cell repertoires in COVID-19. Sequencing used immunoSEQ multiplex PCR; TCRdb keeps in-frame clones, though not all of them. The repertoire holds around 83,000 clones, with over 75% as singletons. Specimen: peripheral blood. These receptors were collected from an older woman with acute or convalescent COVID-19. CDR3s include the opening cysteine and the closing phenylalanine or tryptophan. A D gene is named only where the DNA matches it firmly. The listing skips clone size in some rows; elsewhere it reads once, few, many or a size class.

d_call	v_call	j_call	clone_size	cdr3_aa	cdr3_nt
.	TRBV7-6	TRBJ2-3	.	CASSFGGTDTQYF	TGTGCCAGCAGCTTCGGAGGGACAGATACGCAGTATTTT
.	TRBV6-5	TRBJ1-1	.	CASKEATARDEAFF	TGTGCCAGCAAGGAGGCGACTGCGCGGGACGAAGCTTTCTTT
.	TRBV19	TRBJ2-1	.	CASSKTGSLYNEQFF	TGTGCCAGTAGTAAAACCGGGTCTCTATACAATGAGCAGTTCTTC
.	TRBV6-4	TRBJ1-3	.	CASSVSGDTCSGNTIYF	TGTGCCAGCAGTGTGTCCGGCGACACCTGCTCTGGAAACACCATATATTTT
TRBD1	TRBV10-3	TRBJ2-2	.	CAISAGTGGPGELFF	TGTGCCATCAGCGCCGGGACAGGGGGCCCCGGGGAGCTGTTTTTT
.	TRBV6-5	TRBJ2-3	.	CASIPRQGRVGTQYF	TGTGCCAGCATCCCTCGACAGGGGAGGGTGGGTACGCAGTATTTT
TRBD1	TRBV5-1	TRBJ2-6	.	CASRSGQEVIGANVLTF	TGCGCCAGCAGATCGGGACAGGAGGTGATCGGGGCCAACGTCCTGACTTTC
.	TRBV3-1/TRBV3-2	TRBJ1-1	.	CASSQYNRENTEAFF	TGTGCCAGCAGCCAGTATAACAGGGAGAACACTGAAGCTTTCTTT
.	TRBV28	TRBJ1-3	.	CASSFTSSGNTIYF	TGTGCCAGCAGTTTCACCAGCTCTGGAAACACCATATATTTT
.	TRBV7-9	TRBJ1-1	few	CASSSGVTEAFF	TGTGCCAGCAGCTCAGGGGTCACTGAAGCTTTCTTT
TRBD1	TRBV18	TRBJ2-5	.	CASSPGQGSQETQYF	TGTGCCAGCTCACCGGGACAGGGCAGCCAAGAGACCCAGTACTTC
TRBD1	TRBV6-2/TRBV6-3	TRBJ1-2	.	CASSSPTGAIVSGYTF	TGTGCCAGCAGTAGCCCGACAGGGGCGATTGTCAGTGGCTACACCTTC
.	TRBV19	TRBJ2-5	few	CASSIARRRGETQYF	TGTGCCAGTAGTATTGCCAGGCGGAGGGGAGAGACCCAGTACTTC
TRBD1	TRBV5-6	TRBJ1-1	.	CASSIPLTGMNTEAFF	TGTGCCAGCAGCATCCCACTGACAGGGATGAACACTGAAGCTTTCTTT
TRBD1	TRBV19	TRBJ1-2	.	CASSLSAGTGTINGYTF	TGTGCCAGTAGTTTAAGCGCCGGGACAGGGACTATTAATGGCTACACCTTC
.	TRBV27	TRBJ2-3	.	CASSPTVEDTQYF	TGTGCCAGCAGTCCCACCGTAGAGGATACGCAGTATTTT
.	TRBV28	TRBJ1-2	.	CASSGGPGLYGYTF	TGTGCCAGCAGTGGAGGGCCAGGCCTCTATGGCTACACCTTC
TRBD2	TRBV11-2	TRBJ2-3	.	CASSFDISGGLSTDTQYF	TGTGCCAGCAGCTTCGACATTAGCGGGGGGCTCAGCACAGATACGCAGTATTTT
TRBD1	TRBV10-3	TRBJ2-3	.	CATRTGGTDTQYF	TGTGCCACCCGGACAGGGGGCACAGATACGCAGTATTTT
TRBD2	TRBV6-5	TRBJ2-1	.	CASSYTSGRTYNEQFF	TGTGCCAGCAGTTATACTAGCGGGAGAACCTACAATGAGCAGTTCTTC
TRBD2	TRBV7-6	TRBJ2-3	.	CASSLEGWRGTSDTQYF	TGTGCCAGCAGCTTAGAAGGATGGCGGGGGACCTCAGATACGCAGTATTTT
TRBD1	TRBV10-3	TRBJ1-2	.	CAISPGQATYGYTF	TGTGCCATCAGCCCGGGACAGGCGACCTATGGCTACACCTTC
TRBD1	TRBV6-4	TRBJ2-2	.	CASSDSQGANTGELFF	TGTGCCAGCAGTGACTCTCAGGGGGCGAACACCGGGGAGCTGTTTTTT
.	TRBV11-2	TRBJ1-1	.	CASSLLGVGTEAFF	TGTGCCAGCAGCCTTCTCGGGGTAGGCACTGAAGCTTTCTTT
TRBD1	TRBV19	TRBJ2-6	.	CASSRTGGSGANVLTF	TGTGCCAGTAGTCGAACAGGGGGCAGCGGGGCCAACGTCCTGACTTTC
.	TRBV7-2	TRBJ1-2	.	CASSLITGSFNGYTF	TGTGCCAGCAGCTTAATTACAGGTTCCTTTAATGGCTACACCTTC
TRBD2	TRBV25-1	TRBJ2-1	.	CASSTPSGPYNEQFF	TGTGCCAGCAGTACCCCTAGCGGGCCTTACAATGAGCAGTTCTTC
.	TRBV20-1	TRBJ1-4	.	CSASGAKGGKLFF	TGCAGTGCTAGTGGGGCCAAGGGAGGAAAACTGTTTTTT
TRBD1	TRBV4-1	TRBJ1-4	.	CASSRSDREEEKLFF	TGCGCCAGCAGCCGATCGGACAGGGAGGAGGAAAAACTGTTTTTT
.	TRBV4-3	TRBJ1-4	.	CASSQDPGIRANEKLFF	TGCGCCAGCAGCCAAGATCCGGGGATTAGAGCTAATGAAAAACTGTTTTTT
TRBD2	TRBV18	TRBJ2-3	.	CASSPPLAGGGTDTQYF	TGTGCCAGCTCACCACCACTAGCGGGAGGCGGCACAGATACGCAGTATTTT
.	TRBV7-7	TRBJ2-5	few	CASSRYAGEETQYF	TGTGCCAGCAGCCGGTATGCAGGCGAGGAGACCCAGTACTTC
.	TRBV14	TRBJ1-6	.	CASSRPGSSYNSPLHF	TGTGCCAGCAGCCGACCCGGGAGCTCCTATAATTCACCCCTCCACTTT
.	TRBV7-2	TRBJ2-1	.	CASRPGSYNEQFF	TGTGCCAGTAGACCAGGTTCCTACAATGAGCAGTTCTTC
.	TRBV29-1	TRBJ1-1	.	CSVVLWEGTEAFF	TGCAGCGTTGTTCTGTGGGAGGGTACTGAAGCTTTCTTT
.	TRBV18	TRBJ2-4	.	CASSPGSSWNIQYF	TGTGCCAGCTCACCAGGATCTAGCTGGAACATTCAGTACTTC
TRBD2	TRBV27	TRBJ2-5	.	CASSQVLGMSGGSQYF	TGTGCCAGCAGCCAAGTTTTAGGGATGAGCGGGGGGTCCCAGTACTTC
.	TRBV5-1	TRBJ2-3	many	CASGQRSTDTQYF	TGCGCCAGCGGCCAGCGGTCCACAGATACGCAGTATTTT
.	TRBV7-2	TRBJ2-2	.	CASSLFLLRSTGELFF	TGTGCCAGCAGCTTATTTCTCCTCAGGTCCACCGGGGAGCTGTTTTTT
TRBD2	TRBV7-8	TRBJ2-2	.	CASSLGARRGDTGELFF	TGTGCCAGCAGCTTAGGAGCTAGGCGGGGGGACACCGGGGAGCTGTTTTTT